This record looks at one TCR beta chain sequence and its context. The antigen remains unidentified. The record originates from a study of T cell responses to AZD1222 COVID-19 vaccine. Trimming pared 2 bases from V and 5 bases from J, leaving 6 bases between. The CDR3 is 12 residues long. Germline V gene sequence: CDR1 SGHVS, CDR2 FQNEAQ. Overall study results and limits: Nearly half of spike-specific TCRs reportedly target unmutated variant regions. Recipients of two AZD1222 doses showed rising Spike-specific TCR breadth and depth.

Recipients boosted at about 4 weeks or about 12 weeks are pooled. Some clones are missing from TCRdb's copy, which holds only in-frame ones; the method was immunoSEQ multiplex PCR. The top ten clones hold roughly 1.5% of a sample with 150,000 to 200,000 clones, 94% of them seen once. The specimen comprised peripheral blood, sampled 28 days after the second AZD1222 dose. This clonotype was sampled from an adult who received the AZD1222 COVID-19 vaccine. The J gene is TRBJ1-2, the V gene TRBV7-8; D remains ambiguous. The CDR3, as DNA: TGTGCCAGCAGCTTACTGGGTTATGGCTACACCTTC. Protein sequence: CASSLLGYGYTF.